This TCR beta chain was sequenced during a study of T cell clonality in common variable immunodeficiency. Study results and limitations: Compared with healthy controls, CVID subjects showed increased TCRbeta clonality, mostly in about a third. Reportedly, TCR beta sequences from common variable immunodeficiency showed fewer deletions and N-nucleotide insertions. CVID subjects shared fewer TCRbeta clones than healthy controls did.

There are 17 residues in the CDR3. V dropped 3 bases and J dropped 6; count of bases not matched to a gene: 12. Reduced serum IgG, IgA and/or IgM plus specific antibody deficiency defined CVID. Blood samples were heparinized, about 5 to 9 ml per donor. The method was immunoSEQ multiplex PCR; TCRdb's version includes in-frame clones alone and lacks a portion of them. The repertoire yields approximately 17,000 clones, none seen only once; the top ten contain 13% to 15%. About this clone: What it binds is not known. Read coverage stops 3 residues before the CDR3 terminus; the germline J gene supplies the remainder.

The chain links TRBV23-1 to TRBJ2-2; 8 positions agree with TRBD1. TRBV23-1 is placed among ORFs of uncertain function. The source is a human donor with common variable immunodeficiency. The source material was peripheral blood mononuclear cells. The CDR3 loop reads CASSHPRTGWVPGELFF. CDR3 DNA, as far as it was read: TGCGCCAGCAGTCACCCCCGGACAGGGTGGGTGCCCGGGGAG.